This T cell receptor beta chain was found in a study of shared clonotypes between healthy human individuals (dated by TCRdb to about 2020). Regarding the study in general: A couple of women and three men aged 18 to 49 years were included in the cohort. Each donor's leukapheresis produced roughly between roughly 0.85 and 10 billion PBMCs. Per donor, three plates each were used for CD4 naive and CD4 memory, two for CD8 naive, and one for CD8 memory. Libraries were prepared and TCR repertoires were sequenced by different laboratories using diverse techniques, in order to increase sequencing depth and limit assay-specific biases. To estimate repertoire size and how much clonotype sharing occurs between individuals, the study deeply sequenced the blood TCR repertoires of a handful of healthy adults.

As to this clone: This clone's antigen is unknown. Base qualities are not at hand, and no much larger clone is one base apart.

TCR CDR3 regions were amplified from genomic DNA by multiplex PCR using the deep immunoSEQ assay. Extracted genomic DNA from each cell subset was spread evenly across all wells of several immunoSEQ 96-well plates, with each plate serving as a replicate. Each replicate PCR for sorted subsets received approximately 200 ng genomic DNA, equal to 28,000 or so T cell genomes. Purified libraries were measured with a Qubit 3.0 fluorometer, size-checked on a Bioanalyzer 2100, and measured again with the KAPA Library Quantification kit. Every immunoSEQ 96-well plate was sequenced on a separate single-read 150-cycle Illumina NextSeq 550 flow cell. On the authors' methods: The immunoSEQ output contained only junctional sequences without quality scores, so filtering could not match that applied to full-length reads. Sequences were annotated with PyIR, a Python wrapper for IgBLAST v1.9, using IMGT germline references to assign V/J genes and CDR3. Reads were filtered out if the reads had weak V/J assignments (E-value above 1e-6), no CDR3, stop codons, out-of-frame junctions, or ambiguous translated residues. A V3J clonotype was defined by an identical inferred V gene, J gene, and CDR3 amino acid sequence. To compute the percentage overlap between repertoires, the number of shared unique clonotypes was divided by the size of the smaller repertoire. Richness of each repertoire was evaluated using RTK rarefaction, the Chao1 estimator, and Recon v2.1 estimates of unobserved clonotypes. Generation probabilities were computed with OLGA for all TCRbeta clonotypes obtained by the gDNA method from a few donors. TCRdb limited this immuneACCESS table to in-frame rearrangements with V and J called. A share of clones is missing; checked studies link under half to unresolved V genes, and the rest is unexplained. V, J and clone size are taken as reported in that table, and D and trimming were inferred from the DNA itself. This sample has roughly 2.5 million clones in its table, and more than 80% of those were observed once. In total, the top ten clones hold more than 0.12% of the sample.

The donors were healthy, HIV-negative adults with no recently reported acute infections or vaccinations. Only Caucasian adults living in Nashville, Tennessee, USA were represented among the donors. Magnetic negative selection was used to enrich CD4+ T cells, after which naive cells were positively selected on CD45RA and the negative fraction became the memory subset. Blood was obtained by leukapheresis, after which PBMCs were separated by Ficoll-Histopaque density gradient centrifugation and cryopreserved in liquid nitrogen vapor phase. Purity and quantity of every magnetically sorted T cell population were checked by analytical flow cytometry. Genomic DNA was isolated from each sorted fraction and quantified by UV absorbance on a Nanodrop 2000c. Here is what the overall study found, with its caveats: Across several donors, around 5.4% of naive CD4, 3% to 4% of naive CD8, 2% to 2.5% of memory CD4, and approximately 0.42% of memory CD8 clonotypes were shared. The genetic and exposure-history diversity represented was limited by the small number of donors. Sampling was restricted to blood, and TCR repertoires in tissues likely differ from the TCR repertoires found in blood. Even with the large sequencing depth, rarefaction of the sorted-subset datasets indicated that sequencing was incomplete. Estimated clonotype richness was generally larger for naive than for memory subsets. Compared with non-shared clonotypes, the clonotypes found in all four sorted-subset donors had higher generation probabilities. Based on pairwise subsampling, the degree of clonotype sharing among donors was expected to be affected by sequencing depth.

CDR3 length: 14 amino acids, cysteine to phenylalanine. The entry retains the CDR3 DNA only, 42 bases that are in frame from base 1. CDR1 is given as MNHNY and CDR2 as SVGAGI, both from the germline V gene (reference sequence). V is trimmed back by 6 bases and J by 2 bases, and the junction contains 7 bases that no gene match accounts for. The sequencing input was naive CD4+ T cells sorted from blood. The sample's cell subset or site, from its label and the paper: CD45RA+ positively selected. This TCR was recovered from a man younger than 30 in good health. This chain is built from TRBV6-6 and TRBJ2-7; 7 bases in the middle match TRBD2. The CDR3 sequence is CASSTPGLTYEQYF. The nucleotides are TGTGCCAGCAGCACTCCGGGACTAACCTACGAGCAGTACTTC.